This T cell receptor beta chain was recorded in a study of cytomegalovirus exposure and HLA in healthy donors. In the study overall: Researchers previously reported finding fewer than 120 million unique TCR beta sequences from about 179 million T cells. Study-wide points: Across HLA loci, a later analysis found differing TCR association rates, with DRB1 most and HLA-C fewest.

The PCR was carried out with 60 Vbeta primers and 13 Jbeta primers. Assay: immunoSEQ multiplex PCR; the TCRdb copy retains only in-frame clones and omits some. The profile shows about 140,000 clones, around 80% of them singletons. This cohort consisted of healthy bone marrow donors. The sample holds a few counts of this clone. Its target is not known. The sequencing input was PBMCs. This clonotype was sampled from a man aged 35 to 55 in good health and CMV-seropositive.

This CDR3 is CATRPGYSNQPQHF. For the CDR3, the DNA is TGTGCCACCCGACCCGGGTATAGCAATCAGCCCCAGCATTTT. The gene calls are TRBV6-5 and TRBJ1-5; no clear D gene. Trimming shortened V by 10 bases and J by 0 bases, and 13 bases separated the two germline ends. There are 14 residues in the CDR3. The germline gives CDR1 MNHEY, CDR2 SVGAGI.